This entry lists 8 T cell receptor beta chains sequenced from one sample in a study of blood T cell repertoires in COVID-19. TCRdb's table, derived via immunoSEQ multiplex PCR, lists solely in-frame clones and lacks some. Of about 100,000 clones detected, over 80% appear once; the ten largest clones hold 11%. Specimen: peripheral blood. These TCRs come from an elderly man with acute or convalescent COVID-19.

This clone was observed a few times. The chain links TRBV10-3 to TRBJ2-2, with D possibly matching TRBD1 (5 bases). V was pared by 3 bases and J by 2 bases, with 10 bases between. This CDR3 is 15 amino acids long. The V gene's germline CDR1 is ENHRY and CDR2 SYGVKD. As DNA, the CDR3 is TGTGCCATCAGTGATCGGCAGGGTAACACCGGGGAGCTGTTTTTT. It specifies CAISDRQGNTGELFF.

V gene TRBV11-2 combines with J gene TRBJ2-7; a possible D gene is TRBD1 (5 bases). The CDR3 totals 13 residues. Germline V lookup: CDR1 SGHAT, CDR2 FQNNGV. V was cut by 6 bases and J by 6 bases, with 15 bases left in between. The CDR3 DNA is TGTGCCAGCAGTTTGCAGGGATTTCCCGAGCAGTACTTC. Translating gives CASSLQGFPEQYF.

The chain is built from TRBV27 and TRBJ2-7, with D unclear. Germline V gives CDR1 MNHEY, CDR2 SMNVEV (reference sequence). Trimming removed 5 bases from V and 7 bases from J, with 18 bases in between. This CDR3 has 14 residues. The CDR3, as DNA: TGTGCCAGCAGTCTCCTCCTCGGGTCAAGGGAGCAGTACTTC. Protein: CASSLLLGSREQYF.

The chain couples TRBV3-1 (or the pseudogene TRBV3-2) to TRBJ2-2; D is possibly TRBD1 (5 bases). Trimming stripped 6 bases from V and 1 base from J, with 15 bases between. CDR1 is LGHDT and CDR2 is YNNKEL in the germline V gene (reference sequence). The CDR3 spans 16 residues. As DNA, the CDR3 is TGTGCCAGCAGGGGCAGGGCGCGGAAGAACACCGGGGAGCTGTTTTTT. It codes for CASRGRARKNTGELFF.

The genes are TRBV5-8 and TRBJ2-2, with 7 bases fitting TRBD1. J was trimmed by 3 bases and V by 4 bases; bases with no gene match: 3. The CDR3 runs to 14 residues. Looked up from germline, CDR1 is SGHTS and CDR2 is YDEGEE. In nucleotides, the CDR3 is TGTGCCAGCAGCCACAGGGGAGACACCGGGGAGCTGTTTTTT. This translates into CASSHRGDTGELFF.

The J gene is TRBJ1-5, the V gene TRBV28; the match to TRBD1 covers 9 bases. CDR3 length: 15 amino acids. Germline CDR1 and CDR2: MDHEN and SYDVKM. V was pared by 2 bases and J by 6 bases, with 5 bases of the junction left unmatched. In DNA form, the CDR3 reads TGTGCCAGCAGTTTAACCGGGACAGGGATTCAGCCCCAGCATTTT. It is translated as CASSLTGTGIQPQHF.

This chain links TRBV5-1 with TRBJ1-5, with TRBD1 matching 11 bases. The germline V gene has CDR1 SGHRS and CDR2 YFSETQ. The CDR3 extends over 17 amino acids. J lost 0 bases, V lost 2 bases, and 4 bases had no gene match. The CDR3 protein is CASSLGTGGFSNQPQHF. The CDR3 DNA reads TGCGCCAGCAGCTTAGGGACAGGGGGTTTTAGCAATCAGCCCCAGCATTTT.

V usage is TRBV3-1 (or the pseudogene TRBV3-2) and J usage is TRBJ2-5, with 7 bases matching TRBD1. The CDR3 has 17 residues. The junction had 14 bases not matched to a gene; V was cut back by 2 bases and J by 5 bases. Looked up from germline, CDR1 is LGHDT and CDR2 is YNNKEL (reference sequence). The CDR3 DNA follows: TGTGCCAGCAGCCAATGGGGGACGGTCAGGGGGACCGAGACCCAGTACTTC. This translates into CASSQWGTVRGTETQYF.